The sequence of this TCR beta chain was determined in a study of human thymus T cells. Immunologically healthy infants in Finland undergoing congenital heart defect surgery were the donors. Half of the eight donors gave about 0.45-1 mL blood during surgery. Blood DNA came from all available leukocytes, not a fixed cell number. Study findings and constraints: Thymic and blood repertoires appeared to carry a bias in their V and J gene usage.

The CDR3 loop spans 15 amino acids. Per germline, CDR1 SGHRS and CDR2 YFSETQ. The V end lost 0 bases, the J end lost 4 bases, and 13 bases lay between the germline ends. Assay: immunoSEQ multiplex PCR; the TCRdb copy retains only in-frame clones and omits some. Found here are 45,000 to 75,000 clones, 85% to 95% of them singletons; the top ten hold over 5%. Remarks on this clone: Its antigen is undetermined.

The sequence derives from a boy in the first two years of life with a congenital heart defect but otherwise immunologically healthy. V and J are TRBV5-1 and TRBJ1-1; D gene unclear. Sequenced input: blood. The CDR3, as DNA: TGCGCCAGCAGCTTGGGGGGAGAGTGGGTCACTGAAGCTTTCTTT. As protein: CASSLGGEWVTEAFF.